The T cell receptor beta chain described here comes from a study of immune evolution from preneoplasia to lung adenocarcinoma. Study results and caveats: Later-stage lesions appeared to have more T cells, more diversity, less clonality. KRAS-mutant nodules had the highest T cell clonality. Top clone share appeared to fall from AAH through AIS, MIA, adenocarcinoma.

The assay was immunoSEQ multiplex PCR, and TCRdb's table has in-frame clones only and misses some. In the table there are thousands of clones, approximately 81% of which are singletons. CDR3 length equals 19 residues. The germline V and J ends were trimmed by 3 bases and 1 base, with 27 bases remaining between them. Germline V gives CDR1 GTSNPN, CDR2 SVGIG (reference sequence). Turning to this clone: The antigen is unknown.

Sequencing input: FFPE invasive lung adenocarcinoma tissue. The TCR comes from a person between 35 and 49 years old with lung adenocarcinoma. The chain employs TRBV30 and TRBJ1-1, with D possibly being TRBD1 (5 bases). The CDR3 sequence: CAWREFMGSFFGQNTEAFF. The CDR3 bases are TGTGCCTGGAGAGAGTTTATGGGCAGTTTCTTCGGACAGAACACTGAAGCTTTCTTT.